This T cell receptor beta chain was sequenced in a study of T cell repertoires in cytomegalovirus infection. Study information: Use of recently identified HLA-C-restricted and well-studied HLA-B-restricted CMV epitopes was part of the study. CMV infection together with matching HLA type was indicated by public TCR beta signatures.

Notes on this clonotype: What it recognizes is unknown.

There are 13 residues in the CDR3. V was pared by 1 base and J by 7 bases, with 10 bases between. TCRdb reprocessed the reads via MiXCR and lists one record per CDR3 protein. In the table there are around 900,000 distinct CDR3 sequences, roughly a third of which are singletons. The sequencing here drew on cultured CD8+ T cells from PBMCs, taken from culture after CMV antigen stimulation. The V and J genes are TRBV12-3 or TRBV12-4 and TRBJ1-2; the D gene is possibly TRBD1 (6 bases). This receptor was taken from a human donor in good health (CMV status not recorded). Some clones in this sample may be carry-over from other donors' samples. This CDR3 reads CASSLGRGAGYTF. CDR3 nucleotide sequence: TGTGCCAGCAGTTTAGGGAGGGGGGCTGGCTACACCTTC.